This T cell receptor (beta chain) comes out of a study of tumor-infiltrating lymphocytes in primary liver carcinoma. Co-extraction yielded RNA and DNA from about 20-30 mg of unsorted bulk tissue. cDNA specific to TCR beta was made from roughly 500 ng of total RNA, with a constant-region primer employed for priming. Slightly modified ARM-PCR served as the procedure for the TCR beta libraries. These libraries came from three rounds of nested multiplex PCR. Two initial PCR rounds of around 9 cycles each paired TRBV1-TRBV30 forward primers with a C-beta reverse primer. TCRdb recomputed calls from the multiplex PCR reads with MiXCR, one row per CDR3 protein. This table has more than 75,000 distinct CDR3 sequences, 65% to 80% appearing once. The germline V gene has CDR1 SGHVS and CDR2 FQNEAQ. CDR3 length equals 16 residues. Note on this clonotype: The junction shows a germline mismatch at one end, possibly a read error.

The clonotype was recovered from a man between 40 and 49 years old with primary liver carcinoma and hepatitis B virus infection. The specimen sequenced was liver tumor tissue from sampling region 1. As for subset: tumor region T1, superior pole. The J gene is TRBJ2-1, the V gene TRBV7-8; TRBD2 might be the D (5 bases). The CDR3, as DNA: TGTGCCAGCAGCTTAGTTGGTGGCGGGTACGGAAATGAGCAGCTCTTC. It specifies CASSLVGGGYGNEQLF.